This T cell receptor (beta chain) was captured by sequencing in a study of OX40 agonist ivuxolimab in advanced cancers. Sequenced by immunoSEQ multiplex PCR; TCRdb stores in-frame clones only, minus some. Here the sample spans about 11,000 clones, approximately 89% being singletons. This clone is classed as medium-sized. With 4 bases clipped from V and 3 bases from J, the junction kept 9 bases outside the gene matches. The CDR3 has 15 amino acids. Germline values: CDR1 SGHVS, CDR2 FQNEAQ. The chain is built from TRBV7-8 and TRBJ2-7, with TRBD1 matching over 7 bases. This receptor was obtained from an adult with an advanced solid tumor such as melanoma, head and neck, liver or kidney cancer. Specimen: CD4+ or CD8+ T cells sorted from blood, collected in a trial of the OX40 agonist ivuxolimab. The DNA for the CDR3 is TGTGCCAGCAGCTGGCCGGGACAGATGATCTACGAGCAGTACTTC. Its translation is CASSWPGQMIYEQYF.